This TCR beta chain was sequenced for a study of early T cells in non-severe SARS-CoV-2 infection. Whole-study context: Bulk RNA taken from unsorted whole blood was sequenced, leaving chains unpaired.

The CDR3 contains 14 residues. The V and J ends lost 4 bases and 6 bases respectively, with 10 bases between them. CDR1 and CDR2 (germline): SGHVS, FQNEAQ. As part of library construction, unique molecular identifiers were attached to individual cDNA molecules. Using its own MiXCR run on the 5' RACE reads, TCRdb lists one record per CDR3 protein. The table includes 75,000 to 90,000 distinct CDR3 sequences, just under 15% detected once. The sequence came from an adult who was a healthcare worker with PCR-confirmed SARS-CoV-2 infection or an uninfected control (not recorded which). The chain has TRBV7-8 and TRBJ2-6; D remains unclear. Material for sequencing was whole blood. As DNA, the CDR3 is TGTGCCAGCAGCTCGGACCCGACGGCCAACGTCCTGACTTTC. Translated, it gives CASSSDPTANVLTF.